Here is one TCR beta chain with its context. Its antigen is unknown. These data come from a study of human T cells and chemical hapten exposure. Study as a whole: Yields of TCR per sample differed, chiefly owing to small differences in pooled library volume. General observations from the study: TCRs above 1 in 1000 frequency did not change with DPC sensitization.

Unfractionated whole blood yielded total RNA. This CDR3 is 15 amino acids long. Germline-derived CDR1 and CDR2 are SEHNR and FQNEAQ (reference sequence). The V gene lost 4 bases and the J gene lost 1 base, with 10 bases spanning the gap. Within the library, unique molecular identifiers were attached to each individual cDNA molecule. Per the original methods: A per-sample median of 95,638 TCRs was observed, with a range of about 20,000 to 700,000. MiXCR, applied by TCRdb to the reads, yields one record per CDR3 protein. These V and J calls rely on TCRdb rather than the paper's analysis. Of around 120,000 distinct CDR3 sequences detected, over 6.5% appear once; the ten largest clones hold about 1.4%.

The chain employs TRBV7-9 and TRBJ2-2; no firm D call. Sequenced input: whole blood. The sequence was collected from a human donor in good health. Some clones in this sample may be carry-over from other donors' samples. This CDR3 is CASSSIDGNTGELFF. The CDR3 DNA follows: TGTGCCAGCAGCTCGATCGACGGGAACACCGGGGAGCTGTTTTTT.